Sequencing of this T cell receptor (beta chain) was carried out in a study of OX40 agonist ivuxolimab in advanced cancers. Overall study: Patients' therapy was ivuxolimab, an antibody that acts as an agonist of OX40 (CD134). Anti-PD-1, anti-PD-L1 or anti-CTLA-4 therapy given earlier was allowed, and roughly 40% had some. Study-level findings and limits: There were, on average, more expanded clones in CD8+ T cells than in CD4+. Individuals who were partial responders at 0.1-3.0 mg/kg had clonal expansion that ranked among the lowest.

As to this clone: The antigen is not known.

This table comes from immunoSEQ multiplex PCR, and its TCRdb copy is limited to in-frame clones, with some not included. The sample contains about 29,000 clones, approximately 79% of which appear only once. V was pared by 3 bases and J by 1 base, with 4 bases of the junction left unmatched. The CDR3 is 15 amino acids. Germline CDR1 and CDR2: SGHNT and YYREEE (reference sequence). The sequence came from an adult with an advanced solid tumor such as melanoma, head and neck, liver or kidney cancer. The material sequenced was CD4+ or CD8+ T cells sorted from blood, taken in a trial of the OX40 agonist ivuxolimab. The genes are TRBV5-4 and TRBJ2-1; 7 bases align to TRBD2. CDR3 in DNA: TGTGCCAGCAGCTCGGGGGAGGGGTCCTACAATGAGCAGTTCTTC. This sequence encodes CASSSGEGSYNEQFF.